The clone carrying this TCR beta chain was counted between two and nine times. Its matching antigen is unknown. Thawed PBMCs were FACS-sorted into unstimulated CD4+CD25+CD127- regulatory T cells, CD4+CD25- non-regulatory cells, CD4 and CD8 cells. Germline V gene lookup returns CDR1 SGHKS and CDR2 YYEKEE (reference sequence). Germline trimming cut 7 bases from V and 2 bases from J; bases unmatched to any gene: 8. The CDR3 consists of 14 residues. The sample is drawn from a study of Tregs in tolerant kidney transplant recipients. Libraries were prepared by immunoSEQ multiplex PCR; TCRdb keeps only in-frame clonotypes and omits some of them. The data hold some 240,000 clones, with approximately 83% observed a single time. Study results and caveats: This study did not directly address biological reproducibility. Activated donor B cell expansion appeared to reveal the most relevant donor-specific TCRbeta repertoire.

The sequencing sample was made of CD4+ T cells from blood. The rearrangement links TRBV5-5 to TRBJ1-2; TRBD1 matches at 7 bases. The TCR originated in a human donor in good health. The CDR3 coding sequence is TGTGCCAGCTATAAAGAGGGACAGAACTATGGCTACACCTTC. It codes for CASYKEGQNYGYTF.